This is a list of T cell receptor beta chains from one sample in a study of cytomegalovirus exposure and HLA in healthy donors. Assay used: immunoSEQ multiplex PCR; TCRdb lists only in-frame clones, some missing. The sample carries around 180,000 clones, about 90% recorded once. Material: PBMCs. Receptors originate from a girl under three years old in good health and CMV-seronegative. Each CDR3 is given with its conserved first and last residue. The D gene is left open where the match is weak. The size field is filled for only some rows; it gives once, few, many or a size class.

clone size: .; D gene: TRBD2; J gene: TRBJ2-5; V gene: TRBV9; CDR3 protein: CASSPVAGGYQETQYF; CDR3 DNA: TGTGCCAGCAGCCCGGTAGCGGGGGGGTACCAAGAGACCCAGTACTTC
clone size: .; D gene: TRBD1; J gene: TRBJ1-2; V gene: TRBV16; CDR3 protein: CASSRETGNYGYTF; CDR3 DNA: TGTGCCAGCAGTCGCGAGACAGGGAACTATGGCTACACCTTC
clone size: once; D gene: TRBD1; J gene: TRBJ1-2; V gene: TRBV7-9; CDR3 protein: CASSFIVQGAVYGYTF; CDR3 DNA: TGTGCCAGCAGCTTCATTGTTCAGGGGGCCGTCTATGGCTACACCTTC
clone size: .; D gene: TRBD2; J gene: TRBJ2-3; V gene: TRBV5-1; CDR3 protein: CASSLGGGYTDTQYF; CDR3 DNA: TGCGCCAGCAGCTTGGGGGGGGGATACACAGATACGCAGTATTTT
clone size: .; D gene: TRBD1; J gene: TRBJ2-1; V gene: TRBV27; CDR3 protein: CASSLNRDRVYEQFF; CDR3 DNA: TGTGCCAGCAGTTTAAACCGGGACAGGGTGTATGAGCAGTTCTTC
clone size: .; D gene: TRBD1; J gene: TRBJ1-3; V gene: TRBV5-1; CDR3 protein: CASSLGTGGPGNTIYF; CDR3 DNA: TGCGCCAGCAGCTTGGGAACAGGGGGTCCTGGAAACACCATATATTTT
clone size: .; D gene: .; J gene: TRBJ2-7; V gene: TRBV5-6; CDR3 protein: CASKETGPYEQYF; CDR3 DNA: TGTGCCAGCAAAGAGACAGGCCCCTACGAGCAGTACTTC
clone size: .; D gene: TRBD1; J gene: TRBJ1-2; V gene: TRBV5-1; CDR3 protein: CASRMRTGESGGYTF; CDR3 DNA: TGCGCCAGCCGGATGCGGACAGGGGAATCCGGGGGCTACACCTTC
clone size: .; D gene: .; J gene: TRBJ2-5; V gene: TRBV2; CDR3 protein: CASNLVETQYF; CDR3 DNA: TGTGCCAGCAATCTCGTTGAGACCCAGTACTTC
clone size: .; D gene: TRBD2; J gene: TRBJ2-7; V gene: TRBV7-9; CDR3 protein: CASNPGGYEQYF; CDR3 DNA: TGTGCCAGCAACCCGGGGGGATACGAGCAGTACTTC
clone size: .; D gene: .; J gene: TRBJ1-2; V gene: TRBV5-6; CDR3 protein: CASSLGTGGRSYGYTF; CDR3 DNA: TGTGCCAGCAGCTTGGGGACCGGGGGGCGAAGCTATGGCTACACCTTC
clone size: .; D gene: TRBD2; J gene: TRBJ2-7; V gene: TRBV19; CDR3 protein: CASSPLSSGRPYEQYF; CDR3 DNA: TGTGCCAGTAGCCCATTGAGTAGCGGGCGACCTTACGAGCAGTACTTC
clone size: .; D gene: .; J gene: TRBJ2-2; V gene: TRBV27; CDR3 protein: CASSSVPFSRHTGELFF; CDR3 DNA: TGTGCCAGCAGCTCAGTTCCTTTCTCGCGGCACACCGGGGAGCTGTTTTTT
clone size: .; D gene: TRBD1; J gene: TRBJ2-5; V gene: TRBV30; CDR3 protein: CAWSPTGDQETQYF; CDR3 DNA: TGTGCCTGGAGCCCGACAGGGGATCAAGAGACCCAGTACTTC
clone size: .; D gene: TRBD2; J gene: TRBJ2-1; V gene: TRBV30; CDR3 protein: CAWSDVGGRAFPSEQFF; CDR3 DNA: TGTGCCTGGAGCGATGTGGGCGGGAGGGCCTTCCCGAGTGAGCAGTTCTTC
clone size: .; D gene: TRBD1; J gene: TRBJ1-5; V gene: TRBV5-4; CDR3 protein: CASSLQGAQPQHF; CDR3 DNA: TGTGCCAGCAGCTTGCAGGGGGCTCAGCCCCAGCATTTT
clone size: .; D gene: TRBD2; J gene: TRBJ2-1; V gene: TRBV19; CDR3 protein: CASSPTSGRDEQFF; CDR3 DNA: TGTGCCAGTAGCCCGACTAGCGGGAGAGATGAGCAGTTCTTC
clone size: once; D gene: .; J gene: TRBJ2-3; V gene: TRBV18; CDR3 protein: CASSSLSTDTQYF; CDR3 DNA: TGTGCCAGCTCTTCTCTTTCCACAGATACGCAGTATTTT
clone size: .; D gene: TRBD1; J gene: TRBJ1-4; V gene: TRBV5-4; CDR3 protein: CASSWAGTGGEKLFF; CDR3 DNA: TGTGCCAGCAGCTGGGCCGGGACAGGGGGCGAAAAACTGTTTTTT
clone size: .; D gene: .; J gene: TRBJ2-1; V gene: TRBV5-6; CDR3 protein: CASSPTGSSYNEQFF; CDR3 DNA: TGTGCCAGCAGCCCGACTGGGAGCTCCTACAATGAGCAGTTCTTC
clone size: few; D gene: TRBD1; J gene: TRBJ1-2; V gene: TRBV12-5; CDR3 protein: CASGLTGQTTNYGYTF; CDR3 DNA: TGTGCTAGTGGTTTGACGGGACAGACGACTAACTATGGCTACACCTTC
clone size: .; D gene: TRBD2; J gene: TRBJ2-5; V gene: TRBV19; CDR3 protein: CASSMVPGGWETQYF; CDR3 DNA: TGTGCCAGTAGTATGGTTCCGGGAGGTTGGGAGACCCAGTACTTC
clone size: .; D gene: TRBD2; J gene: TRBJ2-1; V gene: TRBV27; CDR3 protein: CASTLLRAGRGGVSNEQFF; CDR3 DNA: TGTGCCAGCACGCTTTTGAGAGCCGGCCGCGGGGGGGTCTCCAATGAGCAGTTCTTC
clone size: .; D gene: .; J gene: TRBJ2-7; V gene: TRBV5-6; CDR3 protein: CASSRSPTAYEQYF; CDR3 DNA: TGTGCCAGCAGCCGATCGCCGACAGCCTACGAGCAGTACTTC
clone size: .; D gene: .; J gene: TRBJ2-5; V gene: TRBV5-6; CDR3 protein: CASSLRQGWETQYF; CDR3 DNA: TGTGCCAGCAGCTTGCGCCAGGGGTGGGAGACCCAGTACTTC
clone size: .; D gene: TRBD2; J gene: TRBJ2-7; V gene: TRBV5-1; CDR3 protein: CASSPGLAGEEQYF; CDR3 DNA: TGCGCCAGCAGCCCTGGACTAGCGGGGGAGGAGCAGTACTTC
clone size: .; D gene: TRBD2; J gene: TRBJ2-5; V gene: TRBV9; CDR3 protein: CASSYSGGSQETQYF; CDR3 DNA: TGTGCCAGCAGCTATAGCGGGGGATCACAAGAGACCCAGTACTTC
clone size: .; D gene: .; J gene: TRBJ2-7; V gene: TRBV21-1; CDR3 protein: CASNRGTYEQYF; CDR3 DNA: TGTGCCAGCAACAGGGGAACCTACGAGCAGTACTTC
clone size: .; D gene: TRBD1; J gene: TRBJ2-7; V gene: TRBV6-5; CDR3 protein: CASSYSGTGIYEQYF; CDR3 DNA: TGTGCCAGCAGTTACTCCGGGACAGGGATCTACGAGCAGTACTTC
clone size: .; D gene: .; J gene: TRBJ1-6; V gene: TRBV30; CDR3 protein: CAWSVYRETSPLHF; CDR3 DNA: TGTGCCTGGAGTGTTTACAGGGAAACTTCACCCCTCCACTTT
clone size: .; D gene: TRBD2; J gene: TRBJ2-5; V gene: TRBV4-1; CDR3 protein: CASSQGRSLLAGPGQETQYF; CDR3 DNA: TGCGCCAGCAGCCAAGGTCGGTCGCTTCTAGCGGGCCCAGGGCAAGAGACCCAGTACTTC
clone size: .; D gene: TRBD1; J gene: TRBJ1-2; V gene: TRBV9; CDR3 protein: CASSVARDRVDYGYTF; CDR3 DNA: TGTGCCAGCAGCGTAGCCAGGGACAGGGTTGACTATGGCTACACCTTC
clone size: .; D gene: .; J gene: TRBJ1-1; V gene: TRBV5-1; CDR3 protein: CASSHTWTGGPYEAFF; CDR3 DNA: TGCGCCAGCAGCCATACTTGGACCGGGGGACCCTATGAAGCTTTCTTT
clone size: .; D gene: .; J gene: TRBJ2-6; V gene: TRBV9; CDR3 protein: CASSVALEVSGANVLTF; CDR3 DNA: TGTGCCAGCAGCGTAGCTTTGGAGGTCTCTGGGGCCAACGTCCTGACTTTC
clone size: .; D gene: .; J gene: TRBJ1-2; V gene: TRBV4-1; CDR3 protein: CASSQAQGNYGYTF; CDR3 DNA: TGCGCCAGCAGCCAAGCTCAGGGTAACTATGGCTACACCTTC
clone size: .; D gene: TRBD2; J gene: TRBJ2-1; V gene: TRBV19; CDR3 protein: CASSIKVGDYTYNEQFF; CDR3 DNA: TGTGCCAGTAGTATTAAGGTAGGGGACTACACCTACAATGAGCAGTTCTTC
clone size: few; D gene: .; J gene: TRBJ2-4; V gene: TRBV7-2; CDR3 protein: CASSLSLGSGTIPKNIQYF; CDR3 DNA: TGTGCCAGCAGCTTATCCCTAGGGTCGGGAACAATACCCAAAAACATTCAGTACTTC
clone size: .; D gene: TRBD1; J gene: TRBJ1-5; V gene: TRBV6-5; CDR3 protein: CASRSGTGFNQPQHF; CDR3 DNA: TGTGCCAGCAGGTCCGGGACAGGATTCAATCAGCCCCAGCATTTT
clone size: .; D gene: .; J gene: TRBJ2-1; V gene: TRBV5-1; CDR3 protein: CASSLRGSSSYNEQFF; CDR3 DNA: TGCGCCAGCAGCTTGAGGGGGTCCAGCTCCTACAATGAGCAGTTCTTC